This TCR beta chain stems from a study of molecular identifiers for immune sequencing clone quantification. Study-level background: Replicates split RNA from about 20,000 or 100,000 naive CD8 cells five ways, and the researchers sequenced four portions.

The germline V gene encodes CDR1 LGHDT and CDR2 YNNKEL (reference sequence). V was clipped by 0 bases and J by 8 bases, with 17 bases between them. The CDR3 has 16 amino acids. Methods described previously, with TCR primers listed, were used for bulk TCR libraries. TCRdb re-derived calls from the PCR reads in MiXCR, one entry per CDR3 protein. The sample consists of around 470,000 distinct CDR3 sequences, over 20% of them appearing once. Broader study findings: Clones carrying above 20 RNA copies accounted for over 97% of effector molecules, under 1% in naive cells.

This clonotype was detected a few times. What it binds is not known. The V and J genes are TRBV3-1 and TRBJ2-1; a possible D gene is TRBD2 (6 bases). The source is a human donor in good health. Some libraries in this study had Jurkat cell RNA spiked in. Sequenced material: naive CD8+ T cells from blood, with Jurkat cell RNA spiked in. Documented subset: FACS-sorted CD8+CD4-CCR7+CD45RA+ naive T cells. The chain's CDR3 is CASSQDRLARVHEQFF. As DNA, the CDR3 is TGTGCCAGCAGCCAAGATCGTCTAGCGAGGGTGCATGAGCAGTTCTTC.